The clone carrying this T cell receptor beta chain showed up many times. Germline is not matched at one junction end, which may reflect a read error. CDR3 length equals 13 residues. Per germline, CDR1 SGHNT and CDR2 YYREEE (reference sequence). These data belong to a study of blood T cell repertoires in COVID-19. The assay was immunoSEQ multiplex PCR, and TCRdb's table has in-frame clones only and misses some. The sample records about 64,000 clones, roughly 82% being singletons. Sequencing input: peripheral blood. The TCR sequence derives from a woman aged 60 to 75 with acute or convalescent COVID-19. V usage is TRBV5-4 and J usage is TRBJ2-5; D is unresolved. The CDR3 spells CASRLGQQETQYF. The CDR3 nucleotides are TGTGCCAGCAGGTTGGGTCAGCAAGAGACCCAGTACTTC. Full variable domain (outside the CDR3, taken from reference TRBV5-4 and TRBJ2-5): ETGVTQSPTHLIKTRGQQVTLRCSSQSGHNTVSWYQQALGQGPQFIFQYYREEENGRGNFPPRFSGLQFPNYSSELNVNALELDDSALYLCASRLGQQETQYFGPGTRLLVL.